The 15 T cell receptor beta chains in this list originate from one sample, sequenced in a study of control samples from healthy donors and cancer patients. Here immunoSEQ multiplex PCR was the method, and the copy in TCRdb shows in-frame clones only, minus some. The data show 150,000 to 200,000 clones, just under 95% seen once. The sequenced sample was blood. These TCRs come from a middle-aged woman in good health.

The chain links TRBV5-1 to TRBJ2-7; 7 bases are shared with TRBD1. This CDR3 is built from 15 residues. Germline loops: CDR1 SGHRS, CDR2 YFSETQ. Trimming removed 1 base from V and 4 bases from J; junction bases left unmatched: 8. CDR3 sequence reads: CASSLRGQNDYEQYF. Written as DNA, the CDR3 is TGCGCCAGCAGCTTGCGGGGACAGAACGATTACGAGCAGTACTTC.

This chain uses TRBV7-2 with TRBJ2-6; the D is unclear. V was pared by 0 bases and J by 0 bases, with 9 bases between. Germline V gene sequence: CDR1 SGHTA, CDR2 FQGNSA. The CDR3 extends over 17 amino acids. The DNA of the CDR3 is TGTGCCAGCAGCTTAGCGACGCTTTCCTCTGGGGCCAACGTCCTGACTTTC. Translating it yields CASSLATLSSGANVLTF. Full variable domain (outside the CDR3, taken from reference TRBV7-2 and TRBJ2-6): GAGVSQSPSNKVTEKGKDVELRCDPISGHTALYWYRQSLGQGLEFLIYFQGNSAPDKSGLPSDRFSAERTGGSVSTLTIQRTQQEDSAVYLCASSLATLSSGANVLTFGAGSRLTVL.

The chain uses TRBV7-2 and TRBJ1-4, with D maybe TRBD1 (5 bases). V lost 0 bases to trimming and J lost 4 bases, with 12 bases between them. CDR1 is SGHTA and CDR2 is FQGNSA in the germline V gene. CDR3 length: 16 residues. This CDR3 reads CASSLALGGYNEKLFF. The CDR3 DNA reads as TGTGCCAGCAGCTTAGCGCTTGGGGGATATAATGAAAAACTGTTTTTT.

The gene calls are TRBV2 and TRBJ2-3; D is possibly TRBD1 (6 bases). With 6 bases removed from V and 2 bases from J, the gap between germline ends came to 21 bases. Germline V CDR1 and CDR2: SNHLY, FYNNEI. This CDR3 has 17 amino acids. The chain's CDR3 is CASSSRPRDILTDTQYF. The CDR3 region has the DNA TGTGCCAGCAGCTCCCGCCCCCGGGACATACTCACAGATACGCAGTATTTT.

The chain has TRBV7-2 and TRBJ1-2; D call uncertain. CDR3 length: 15 residues. Looked up from germline, CDR1 is SGHTA and CDR2 is FQGNSA. Trimming left V 1 base short and J 3 bases short, with 12 bases between. The CDR3 region is CASSLGEGFHYGYTF. The CDR3 DNA is TGTGCCAGCAGCTTAGGGGAAGGGTTTCACTATGGCTACACCTTC.

The V and J genes are TRBV19 and TRBJ2-3; the D gene is possibly TRBD2 (5 bases). Germline lookup yields CDR1 LNHDA and CDR2 SQIVND (reference sequence). V lost 6 bases, J lost 2 bases, and 15 bases lay in between. There are 15 residues in the CDR3. The CDR3: CASRPGLTNTDTQYF. The CDR3 DNA is TGTGCCAGTAGGCCCGGACTGACTAACACAGATACGCAGTATTTT.

V is TRBV29-1 and J is TRBJ1-2; 7 bases match TRBD1. This CDR3 is 15 amino acids long. The ends lost 7 bases at V and 4 bases at J; junction bases unmatched: 15. The germline V gene encodes CDR1 SQVTM and CDR2 ANQGSEA. The CDR3 loop is CSAHRGPNPSYGYTF. The CDR3 nucleotides read TGCAGCGCGCACAGGGGTCCCAACCCGAGCTATGGCTACACCTTC.

This sequence joins TRBV7-8 and TRBJ2-1; D ambiguous. This CDR3 is built from 14 residues. Per the germline V gene, CDR1 is SGHVS and CDR2 is FQNEAQ. Trimming removed 2 bases at V and 5 bases at J, with 10 bases between. CDR3 sequence: CASSLFSFDNEQFF. The CDR3, as DNA: TGTGCCAGCAGCTTATTCTCCTTTGACAATGAGCAGTTCTTC.

The genes are TRBV25-1 and TRBJ2-2, with D unclear. The CDR3 covers 15 residues. The V end lost 4 bases, the J end lost 6 bases, and 15 bases lay between the germline ends. Germline V CDR1 and CDR2: MGHDK, SYGVNS. DNA of the CDR3: TGTGCCAGCAGTGGCCCGTGGGTGACGGCCGGGGAGCTGTTTTTT. This gives the protein CASSGPWVTAGELFF.

The V call is TRBV15, the J call TRBJ2-1; 9 nucleotides align to TRBD2. Germline V gene sequence: CDR1 LNHNV, CDR2 YYDKDF (reference sequence). The CDR3 is made up of 15 amino acids. The junction had 5 bases not matched to a gene; V was cut back by 1 base and J by 7 bases. The CDR3 region has the DNA TGTGCCACCAGCAGAGTCGCGGGGGGGCTAAATGAGCAGTTCTTC. Amino acids: CATSRVAGGLNEQFF.

This chain joins TRBV5-1 and TRBJ1-2; 8 nucleotides line up with TRBD1. The CDR3 consists of 15 residues. The germline CDR1 and CDR2 sequences are SGHRS and YFSETQ. V was clipped by 0 bases and J by 7 bases; unmatched bases: 8. This CDR3 reads CASSLEGARGLGYTF. The CDR3 bases are TGCGCCAGCAGCTTGGAGGGCGCCAGGGGGCTTGGCTACACCTTC.

The chain is built from TRBV11-2 and TRBJ1-2; D perhaps matches TRBD1 (5 bases). Germline V lookup: CDR1 SGHAT, CDR2 FQNNGV. The CDR3 runs 14 residues. V was pared by 6 bases and J by 3 bases, with 14 bases between. In DNA, the CDR3 is TGTGCCAGCAGTTTAAAGGGGAGGGACTATGGCTACACCTTC. Amino acid sequence: CASSLKGRDYGYTF.

The chain couples TRBV19 to TRBJ2-4; no clear D. The germline V gene encodes CDR1 LNHDA and CDR2 SQIVND (reference sequence). V lost 3 bases to trimming and J lost 10 bases, with 10 bases between them. This CDR3 region has 12 residues. The CDR3 loop reads CASSMGGWIQYF. CDR3 bases: TGTGCCAGTAGTATGGGTGGGTGGATTCAGTACTTC.

The chain combines TRBV11-2 with TRBJ1-4; the D is unclear. V was cut by 7 bases and J by 10 bases, with 19 bases left in between. This CDR3 spans 14 amino acids. CDR1 SGHAT and CDR2 FQNNGV come from the germline V gene. In nucleotides, the CDR3 is TGTGCCAGCACCCCCTTAGGGTCCGAGGCAAAACTGTTTTTT. Translating gives CASTPLGSEAKLFF. Filled out from reference TRBV11-2 and TRBJ1-4, the complete variable domain reads EAGVAQSPRYKIIEKRQSVAFWCNPISGHATLYWYQQILGQGPKLLIQFQNNGVVDDSQLPKDRFSAERLKGVDSTLKIQPAKLEDSAVYLCASTPLGSEAKLFFGSGTQLSVL.

The chain uses TRBV10-3 and TRBJ1-5; TRBD1 matches at 8 bases. The V gene's germline CDR1 is ENHRY and CDR2 SYGVKD. V shed 6 bases and J 2 bases; nucleotides not matched to a gene: 6. The CDR3 is 15 residues long. The CDR3 loop is CAISPDRDGNQPQHF. CDR3 nucleotide sequence: TGTGCCATCAGCCCGGACAGGGATGGCAATCAGCCCCAGCATTTT.